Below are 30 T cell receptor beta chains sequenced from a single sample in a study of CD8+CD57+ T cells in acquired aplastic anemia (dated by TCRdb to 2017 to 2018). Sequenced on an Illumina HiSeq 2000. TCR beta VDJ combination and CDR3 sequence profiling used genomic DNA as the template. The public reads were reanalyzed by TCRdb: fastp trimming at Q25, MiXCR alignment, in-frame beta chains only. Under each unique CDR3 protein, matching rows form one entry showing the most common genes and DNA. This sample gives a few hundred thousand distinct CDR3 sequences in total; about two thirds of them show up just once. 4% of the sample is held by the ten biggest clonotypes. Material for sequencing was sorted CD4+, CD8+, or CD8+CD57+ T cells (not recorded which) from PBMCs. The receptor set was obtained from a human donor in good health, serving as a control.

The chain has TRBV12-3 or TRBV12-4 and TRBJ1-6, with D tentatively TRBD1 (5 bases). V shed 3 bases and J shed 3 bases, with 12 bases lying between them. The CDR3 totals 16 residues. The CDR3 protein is CASSFGQGFYNSPLHF. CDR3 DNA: TGTGCCAGCAGTTTCGGGCAGGGCTTCTATAATTCACCCCTCCACTTT.

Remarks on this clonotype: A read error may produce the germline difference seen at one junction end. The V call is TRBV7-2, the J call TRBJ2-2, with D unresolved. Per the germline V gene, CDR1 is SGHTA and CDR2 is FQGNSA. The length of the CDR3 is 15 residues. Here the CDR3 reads CASSRQYGITGELFF. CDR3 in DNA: TGTGCCAGCAGCCGGCAGTATGGTATCACCGGAGAGCTGTTTTTT.

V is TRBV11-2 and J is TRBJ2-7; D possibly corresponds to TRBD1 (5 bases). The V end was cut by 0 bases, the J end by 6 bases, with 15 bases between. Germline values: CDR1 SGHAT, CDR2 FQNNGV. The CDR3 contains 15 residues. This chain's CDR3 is CASSLDQGEAFEQYF. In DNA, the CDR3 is TGTGCCAGCAGCTTAGATCAGGGTGAAGCTTTCGAGCAGTACTTC.

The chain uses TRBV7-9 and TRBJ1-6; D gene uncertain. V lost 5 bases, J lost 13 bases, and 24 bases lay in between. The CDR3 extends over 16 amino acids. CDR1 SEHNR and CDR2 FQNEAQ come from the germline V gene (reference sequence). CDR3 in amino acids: CASSVSPPKTKAPLHF. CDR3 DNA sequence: TGTGCCAGCAGCGTATCGCCCCCCAAGACTAAAGCTCCCCTCCACTTT.

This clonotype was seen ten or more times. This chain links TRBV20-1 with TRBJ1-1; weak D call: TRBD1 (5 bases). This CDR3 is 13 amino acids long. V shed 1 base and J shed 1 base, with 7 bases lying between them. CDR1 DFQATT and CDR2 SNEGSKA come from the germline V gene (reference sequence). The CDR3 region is CSARGQPNTEAFF. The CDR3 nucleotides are TGCAGTGCTAGAGGACAGCCGAACACTGAAGCTTTCTTT.

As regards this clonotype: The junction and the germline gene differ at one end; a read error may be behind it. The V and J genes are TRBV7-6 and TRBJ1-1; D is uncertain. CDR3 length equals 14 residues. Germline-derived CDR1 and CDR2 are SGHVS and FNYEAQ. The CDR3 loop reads CASSLASPASSGNF. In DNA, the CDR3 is TGTGCCAGCAGCTTAGCGTCGCCAGCCAGCTCTGGAAACTTT.

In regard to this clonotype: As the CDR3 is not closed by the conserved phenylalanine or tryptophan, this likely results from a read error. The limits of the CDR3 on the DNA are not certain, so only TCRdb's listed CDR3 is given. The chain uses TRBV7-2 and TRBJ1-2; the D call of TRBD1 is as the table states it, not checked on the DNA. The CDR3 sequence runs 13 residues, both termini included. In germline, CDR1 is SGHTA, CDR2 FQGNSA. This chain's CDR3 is CASSWTVRNGYTQ.

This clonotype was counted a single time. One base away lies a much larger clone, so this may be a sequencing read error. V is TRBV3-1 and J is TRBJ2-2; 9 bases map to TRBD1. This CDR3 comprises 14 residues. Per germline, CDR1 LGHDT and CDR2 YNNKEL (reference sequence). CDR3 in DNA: TGTGCCACCGGACAGGGGACGAACACCGGGGAGCTGGTTTTT. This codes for CATGQGTNTGELVF.

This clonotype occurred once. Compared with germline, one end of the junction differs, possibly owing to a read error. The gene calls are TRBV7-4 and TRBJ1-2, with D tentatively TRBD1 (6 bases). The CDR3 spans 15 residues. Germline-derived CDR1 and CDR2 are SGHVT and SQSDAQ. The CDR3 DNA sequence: TGTGCCAGCAGCCGGAACTCCGAACAGGGTTTTGGCCACACCTTC. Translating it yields CASSRNSEQGFGHTF.

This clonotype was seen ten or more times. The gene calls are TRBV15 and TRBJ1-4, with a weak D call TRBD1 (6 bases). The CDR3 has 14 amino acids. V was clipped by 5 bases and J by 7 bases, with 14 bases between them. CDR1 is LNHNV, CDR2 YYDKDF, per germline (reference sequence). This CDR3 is CATSGGGTLEKLFF. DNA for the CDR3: TGTGCCACCAGCGGGGGGGGCACTCTTGAAAAACTGTTTTTT. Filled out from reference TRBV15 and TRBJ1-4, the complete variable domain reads DAMVIQNPRYQVTQFGKPVTLSCSQTLNHNVMYWYQQKSSQAPKLLFHYYDKDFNNEADTPDNFQSRRPNTSFCFLDIRSPGLGDTAMYLCATSGGGTLEKLFFGSGTQLSVL.

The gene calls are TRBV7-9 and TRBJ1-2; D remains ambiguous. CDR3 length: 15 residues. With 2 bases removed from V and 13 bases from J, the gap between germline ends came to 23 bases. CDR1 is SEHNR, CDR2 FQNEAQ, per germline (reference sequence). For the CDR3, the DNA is TGTGCCAGCAGCTTAAGGCCCACGGGCTATGACGGCACCACCTTC. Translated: CASSLRPTGYDGTTF.

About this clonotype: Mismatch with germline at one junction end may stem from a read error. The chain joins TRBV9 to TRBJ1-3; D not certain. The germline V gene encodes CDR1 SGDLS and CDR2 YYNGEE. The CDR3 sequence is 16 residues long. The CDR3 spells CATSRNRASSGNPIYF. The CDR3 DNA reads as TGTGCCACCAGCAGAAATAGGGCATCCTCTGGAAACCCCATATATTTT. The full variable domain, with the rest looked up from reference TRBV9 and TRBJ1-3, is DSGVTQTPKHLITATGQRVTLRCSPRSGDLSVYWYQQSLDQGLQFLIQYYNGEERAKGNILERFSAQQFPDLHSELNLSSLELGDSALYFCATSRNRASSGNPIYFGEGSWLTVV.

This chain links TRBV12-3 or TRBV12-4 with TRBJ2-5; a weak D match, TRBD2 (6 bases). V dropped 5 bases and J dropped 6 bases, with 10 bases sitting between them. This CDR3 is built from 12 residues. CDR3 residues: CASSASEKTQYF. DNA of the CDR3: TGTGCCAGCAGTGCTAGCGAGAAGACCCAGTACTTC.

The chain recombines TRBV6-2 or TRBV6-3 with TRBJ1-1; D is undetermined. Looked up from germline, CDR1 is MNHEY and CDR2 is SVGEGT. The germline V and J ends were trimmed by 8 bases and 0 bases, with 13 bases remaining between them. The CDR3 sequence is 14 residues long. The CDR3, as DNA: TGTGCCAGCTCCCCCTCCGAGTTGAACACTGAAGCTTTCTTT. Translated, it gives CASSPSELNTEAFF.

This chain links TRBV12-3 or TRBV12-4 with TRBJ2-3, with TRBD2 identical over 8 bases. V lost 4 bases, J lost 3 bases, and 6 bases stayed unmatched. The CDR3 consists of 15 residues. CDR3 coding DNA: TGTGCCAGCAGTTCGCGGGGGGCAAGGACAGATACGCAGTATTTT. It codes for CASSSRGARTDTQYF.

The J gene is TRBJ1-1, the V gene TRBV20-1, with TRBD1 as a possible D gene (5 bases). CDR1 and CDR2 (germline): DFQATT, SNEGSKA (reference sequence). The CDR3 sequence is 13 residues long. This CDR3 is CSVGPGGSTEAFF. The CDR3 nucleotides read TGCAGCGTGGGACCGGGTGGGAGCACTGAAGCTTTCTTT.

In nucleotides, the CDR3 is TGTGCCAGTACCATAACTTACACAGATACGCAGTATTTT. Translated: CASTITYTDTQYF. The rearrangement uses TRBV6-5 and TRBJ2-3; D is unclear. The CDR3 totals 13 residues. Trimming took off 9 bases at V and 2 bases at J, with 12 bases between the two ends. Germline values: CDR1 MNHEY, CDR2 SVGAGI.

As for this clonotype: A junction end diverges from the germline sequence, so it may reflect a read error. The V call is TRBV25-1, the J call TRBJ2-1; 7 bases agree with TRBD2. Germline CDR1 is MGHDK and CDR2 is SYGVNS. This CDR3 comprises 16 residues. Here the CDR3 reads CASSEYFSGATNAQFF. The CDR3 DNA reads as TGTGCCAGCAGTGAATATTTCAGCGGGGCCACTAATGCGCAGTTCTTC.

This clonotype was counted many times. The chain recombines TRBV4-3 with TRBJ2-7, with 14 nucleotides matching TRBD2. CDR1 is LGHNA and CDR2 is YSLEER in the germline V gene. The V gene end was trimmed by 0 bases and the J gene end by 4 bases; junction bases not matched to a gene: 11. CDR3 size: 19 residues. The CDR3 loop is CASSQDYVGLAGAAYEQYF. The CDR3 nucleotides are TGCGCCAGCAGCCAAGATTACGTGGGACTAGCGGGAGCAGCTTACGAGCAGTACTTC.

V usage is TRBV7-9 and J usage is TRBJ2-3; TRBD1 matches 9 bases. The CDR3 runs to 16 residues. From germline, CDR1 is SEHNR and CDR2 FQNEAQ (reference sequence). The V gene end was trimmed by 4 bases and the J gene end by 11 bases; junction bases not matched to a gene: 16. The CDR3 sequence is CASSWTGVSNQHQQYF. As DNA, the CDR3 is TGTGCCAGCAGCTGGACAGGGGTTAGCAATCAGCACCAGCAGTATTTT.

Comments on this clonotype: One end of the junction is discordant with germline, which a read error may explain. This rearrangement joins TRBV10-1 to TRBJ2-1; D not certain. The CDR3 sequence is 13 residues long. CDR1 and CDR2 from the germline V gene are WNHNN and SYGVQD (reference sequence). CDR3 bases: TGTGCCAGCAGCTTGAAAGAGGTGGTGGGGCAGTTCTTC. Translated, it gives CASSLKEVVGQFF.

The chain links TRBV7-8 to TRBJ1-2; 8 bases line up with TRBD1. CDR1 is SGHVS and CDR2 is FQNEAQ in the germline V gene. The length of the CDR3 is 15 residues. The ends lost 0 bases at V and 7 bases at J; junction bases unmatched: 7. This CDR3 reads CASSLADTGGTGYTF. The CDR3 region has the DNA TGTGCCAGCAGCTTAGCCGACACAGGGGGTACTGGCTACACCTTC. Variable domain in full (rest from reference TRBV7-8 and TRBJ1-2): GAGVSQSPRYKVAKRGQDVALRCDPISGHVSLFWYQQALGQGPEFLTYFQNEAQLDKSGLPSDRFFAERPEGSVSTLKIQRTQQEDSAVYLCASSLADTGGTGYTFGSGTRLTVV.

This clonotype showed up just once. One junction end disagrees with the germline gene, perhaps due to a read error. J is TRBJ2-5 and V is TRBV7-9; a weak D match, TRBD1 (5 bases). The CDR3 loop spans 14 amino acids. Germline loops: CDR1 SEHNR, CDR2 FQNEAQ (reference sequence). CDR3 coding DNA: TGTGCCGGCAGCGCTACTGGGGCCTCGAAAACGCAGTACTTC. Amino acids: CAGSATGASKTQYF.

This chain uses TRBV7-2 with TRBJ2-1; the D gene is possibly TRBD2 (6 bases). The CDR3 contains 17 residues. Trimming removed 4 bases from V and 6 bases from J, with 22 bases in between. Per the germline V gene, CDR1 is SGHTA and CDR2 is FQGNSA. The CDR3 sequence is CASSYPRTGGVFNEQFF. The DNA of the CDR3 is TGTGCCAGCAGCTACCCCCGCACTGGCGGGGTTTTCAATGAGCAGTTCTTC.

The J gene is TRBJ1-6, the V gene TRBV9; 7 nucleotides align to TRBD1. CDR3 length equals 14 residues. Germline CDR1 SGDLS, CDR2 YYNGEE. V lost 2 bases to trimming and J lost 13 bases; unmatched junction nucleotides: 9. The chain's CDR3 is CASSVSGTETPLHF. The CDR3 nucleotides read TGTGCCAGCAGCGTGTCGGGGACAGAGACCCCCCTCCACTTT.

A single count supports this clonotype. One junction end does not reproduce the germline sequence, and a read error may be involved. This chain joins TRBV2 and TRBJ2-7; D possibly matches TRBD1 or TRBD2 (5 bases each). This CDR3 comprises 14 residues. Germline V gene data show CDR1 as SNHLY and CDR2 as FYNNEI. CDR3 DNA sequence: TGTGCCAGCAGGCCATGGGACGGTTCTTCACCCCACCACTTC. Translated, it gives CASRPWDGSSPHHF. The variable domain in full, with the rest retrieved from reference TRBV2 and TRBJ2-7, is EPEVTQTPSHQVTQMGQEVILRCVPISNHLYFYWYRQILGQKVEFLVSFYNNEISEKSEIFDDQFSVERPDGSNFTLKIRSTKLEDSAMYFCASRPWDGSSPHHFGPGTRLTVT.

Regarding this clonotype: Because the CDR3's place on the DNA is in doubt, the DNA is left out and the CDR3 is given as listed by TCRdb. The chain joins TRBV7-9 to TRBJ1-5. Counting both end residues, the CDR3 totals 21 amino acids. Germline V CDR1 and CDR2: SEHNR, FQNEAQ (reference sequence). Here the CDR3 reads CASSLRTTAAKLFFGSGTQHF.

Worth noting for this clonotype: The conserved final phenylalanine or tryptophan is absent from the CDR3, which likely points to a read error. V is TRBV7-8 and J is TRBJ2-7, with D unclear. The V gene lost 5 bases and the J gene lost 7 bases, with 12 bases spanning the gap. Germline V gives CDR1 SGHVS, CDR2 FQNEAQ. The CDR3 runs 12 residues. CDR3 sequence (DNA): TGTGCCAGCAGCCCGGGCGCTGAGGAGCAGTACTGC. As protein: CASSPGAEEQYC.

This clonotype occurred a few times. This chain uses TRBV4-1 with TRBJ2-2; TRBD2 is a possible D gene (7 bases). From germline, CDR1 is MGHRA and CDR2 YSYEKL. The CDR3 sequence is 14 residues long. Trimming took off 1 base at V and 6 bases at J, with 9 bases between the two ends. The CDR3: CASSQGGGPGELFF. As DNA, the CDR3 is TGCGCCAGCAGCCAAGGGGGGGGCCCCGGGGAGCTGTTTTTT.

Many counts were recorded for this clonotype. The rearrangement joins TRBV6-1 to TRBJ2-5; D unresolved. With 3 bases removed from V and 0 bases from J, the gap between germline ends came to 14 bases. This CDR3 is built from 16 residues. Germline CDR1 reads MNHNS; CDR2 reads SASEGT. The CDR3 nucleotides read TGTGCCAGCAGTGATTTCAGTCAAGACCACCAAGAGACCCAGTACTTC. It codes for CASSDFSQDHQETQYF.